Shown below are 22 T cell receptor beta chains from a single sample sequenced in a study of shared clonotypes between healthy human individuals. Profiled with immunoSEQ multiplex PCR; TCRdb holds only in-frame clones, not every one. Here the sample spans roughly 2.5 million clones, 90% to 95% being singletons. Sequences were obtained from naive CD4+ T cells sorted from blood. Documented subset: CD45RA+ positively selected. The receptor source for this set is a young man in good health.

The chain carries TRBV5-4 and TRBJ2-1; D may be TRBD2 (6 bases). From germline, CDR1 is SGHNT and CDR2 YYREEE (reference sequence). This CDR3 contains 15 residues. Trimming stripped 0 bases from V and 2 bases from J, with 9 bases between. CDR3 loop: CASSLAGEPYNEQFF. The CDR3 DNA follows: TGTGCCAGCAGCTTGGCGGGAGAGCCCTACAATGAGCAGTTCTTC.

This chain joins TRBV9 and TRBJ2-7; 11 bases agree with TRBD1. The length of the CDR3 is 14 residues. After removal of 6 bases from V and 6 bases from J, the junction contained 8 bases not matched to a gene. Germline CDR1 is SGDLS and CDR2 is YYNGEE. CDR3 loop: CASNTGTGGPEQYF. The DNA of the CDR3 is TGTGCCAGCAACACCGGGACAGGGGGACCCGAGCAGTACTTC.

This chain joins TRBV7-6 and TRBJ2-1; TRBD2 matches 12 bases. Losses at the gene ends were 1 base for V and 4 bases for J; bases not matched to a gene: 5. Germline V gene lookup returns CDR1 SGHVS and CDR2 FNYEAQ. The CDR3 consists of 17 residues. CDR3 residues: CASSLDTGLAGYNEQFF. In nucleotides, the CDR3 is TGTGCCAGCAGCTTAGATACCGGACTAGCGGGATACAATGAGCAGTTCTTC.

The chain combines TRBV7-2 with TRBJ1-6; 7 bases match TRBD1. Germline-derived CDR1 and CDR2 are SGHTA and FQGNSA. J lost 0 bases, V lost 8 bases, and 7 bases had no gene match. The CDR3 is made up of 16 amino acids. The CDR3 reads CASLRGLSSYNSPLHF. Written as DNA, the CDR3 is TGTGCCAGCCTTAGGGGGCTAAGCTCCTATAATTCACCCCTCCACTTT.

This clone occurred a few times. The chain is built from TRBV19 and TRBJ1-5, with 7 bases matching TRBD1. The CDR3 runs to 14 residues. Per germline, CDR1 LNHDA and CDR2 SQIVND (reference sequence). With 7 bases clipped from V and 4 bases from J, the junction kept 7 bases outside the gene matches. The CDR3 here is CASIDAGGNQPQHF. The CDR3 coding sequence is TGTGCCAGTATAGATGCAGGGGGGAATCAGCCCCAGCATTTT.

This clone was detected once. The chain links TRBV10-3 to TRBJ2-2; the match to TRBD1 covers 12 bases. The CDR3 extends over 13 amino acids. CDR1 ENHRY and CDR2 SYGVKD come from the germline V gene. V dropped 8 bases and J dropped 6; count of bases not matched to a gene: 1. The CDR3 here is CAIGTGGPGELFF. In DNA, the CDR3 is TGTGCCATCGGGACAGGGGGCCCCGGGGAGCTGTTTTTT.

The chain employs TRBV5-1 and TRBJ1-1; D not certain. Looked up from germline, CDR1 is SGHRS and CDR2 is YFSETQ. This CDR3 spans 14 amino acids. V was cut by 6 bases and J by 0 bases, with 12 bases left in between. The CDR3, as DNA: TGCGCCAGCAACGACGAAGGTTTGAACACTGAAGCTTTCTTT. Protein sequence: CASNDEGLNTEAFF.

The rearrangement uses TRBV11-2 and TRBJ1-2; D is possibly TRBD1 (5 bases). Deletions cut 3 bases from V and 3 bases from J, with 20 bases between. CDR1 SGHAT and CDR2 FQNNGV come from the germline V gene. The CDR3 contains 17 residues. The CDR3 bases are TGTGCCAGCAGCTTTGCGGCAGGGCAGCGGTATGACTATGGCTACACCTTC. Amino acid sequence: CASSFAAGQRYDYGYTF. Full variable domain (outside the CDR3, taken from reference TRBV11-2 and TRBJ1-2): EAGVAQSPRYKIIEKRQSVAFWCNPISGHATLYWYQQILGQGPKLLIQFQNNGVVDDSQLPKDRFSAERLKGVDSTLKIQPAKLEDSAVYLCASSFAAGQRYDYGYTFGSGTRLTVV.

The chain links TRBV5-1 to TRBJ2-5, with D maybe TRBD2 (7 bases). The CDR3 contains 15 residues. V lost 1 base, J lost 5 bases, and 15 bases lay in between. Germline CDR1 is SGHRS and CDR2 is YFSETQ. The CDR3 sequence is CASSLSGGLEETQYF. The CDR3 DNA sequence: TGCGCCAGCAGCTTGTCGGGGGGCCTAGAGGAGACCCAGTACTTC.

This chain joins TRBV28 and TRBJ1-6; D uncertain. V was clipped by 7 bases and J by 3 bases, with 16 bases between them. The CDR3 has 16 residues. Germline loops: CDR1 MDHEN, CDR2 SYDVKM. The CDR3 DNA follows: TGTGCCAGCACCCCGCCGGAGGGCCTCTATAATTCACCCCTCCACTTT. Protein product: CASTPPEGLYNSPLHF.

The chain uses TRBV19 and TRBJ2-3; 11 bases map to TRBD2. The CDR3 covers 16 residues. The V and J ends lost 9 bases and 3 bases, in that order; junction bases with no gene match: 11. Germline CDR1 reads LNHDA; CDR2 reads SQIVND (reference sequence). CDR3: CARILAGAIGTDTQYF. The CDR3 DNA is TGTGCCAGAATACTAGCGGGGGCAATTGGGACAGATACGCAGTATTTT.

This clone was observed once. The rearrangement links TRBV5-1 to TRBJ1-6; D uncertain. This CDR3 has 15 residues. Deletions cut 2 bases from V and 8 bases from J, with 14 bases between. Germline loops: CDR1 SGHRS, CDR2 YFSETQ. For the CDR3, the DNA is TGCGCCAGCAGCTTAAACGTCGGGCTGGATTCACCCCTCCACTTT. Translated, it gives CASSLNVGLDSPLHF.

J is TRBJ2-3 and V is TRBV18; D unresolved. V dropped 0 bases and J dropped 7 bases, with 8 bases sitting between them. This CDR3 is built from 13 residues. Germline V gene data show CDR1 as KGHSH and CDR2 as LQKENI. The CDR3 coding sequence is TGTGCCAGCTCACCACCTGCTCTTTATACGCAGTATTTT. This codes for CASSPPALYTQYF.

The V gene is TRBV5-1, the J gene TRBJ2-1; 9 bases match TRBD1. This CDR3 has 16 residues. In germline, CDR1 is SGHRS, CDR2 YFSETQ. The V and J ends lost 4 bases and 8 bases, in that order; junction bases with no gene match: 13. In DNA, the CDR3 is TGCGCCAGCAGCCTGGGAATAAATACAGGGGGCCATGAGCAGTTCTTC. It encodes CASSLGINTGGHEQFF.

CDR3 nucleotide sequence: TGTGCCAGTACGGGGGGGCTGTACACTGAAGCTTTCTTT. Amino acid sequence: CASTGGLYTEAFF. The V gene is TRBV25-1, the J gene TRBJ1-1; D perhaps matches TRBD1 (6 bases). The CDR3 extends over 13 amino acids. In germline, CDR1 is MGHDK, CDR2 SYGVNS. V was shortened by 9 bases and J by 3 bases, with 14 bases between the two germline ends.

V and J are TRBV5-4 and TRBJ2-1, with 7 bases identical to TRBD2. Germline V gene data show CDR1 as SGHNT and CDR2 as YYREEE (reference sequence). There are 13 residues in the CDR3. V was clipped by 10 bases and J by 8 bases; unmatched bases: 12. In DNA form, the CDR3 reads TGTGCCGCGGGGGACTTAGTTAGCGATGAGCAGTTCTTC. It codes for CAAGDLVSDEQFF. The whole variable domain, remainder taken from reference TRBV5-4 and TRBJ2-1, is ETGVTQSPTHLIKTRGQQVTLRCSSQSGHNTVSWYQQALGQGPQFIFQYYREEENGRGNFPPRFSGLQFPNYSSELNVNALELDDSALYLCAAGDLVSDEQFFGPGTRLTVL.

V and J are TRBV13 and TRBJ2-1; 10 bases match TRBD2. Per the germline V gene, CDR1 is PRHDT and CDR2 is FYEKMQ (reference sequence). The J segment lost 5 bases and the V segment lost 3 bases, leaving 13 bases of the junction unmatched. The CDR3 is made up of 18 amino acids. Here the CDR3 reads CASSFTLASGRVHNEQFF. Written as DNA, the CDR3 is TGTGCCAGCAGCTTCACCCTTGCAAGCGGGAGGGTCCACAATGAGCAGTTCTTC. Full variable domain (remainder filled in from reference TRBV13 and TRBJ2-1): AAGVIQSPRHLIKEKRETATLKCYPIPRHDTVYWYQQGPGQDPQFLISFYEKMQSDKGSIPDRFSAQQFSDYHSELNMSSLELGDSALYFCASSFTLASGRVHNEQFFGPGTRLTVL.

The chain is built from TRBV10-1 and TRBJ2-3; 8 bases are a match to TRBD2. This CDR3 spans 16 amino acids. CDR1 is WNHNN and CDR2 is SYGVQD in the germline V gene (reference sequence). V dropped 3 bases and J dropped 3; count of bases not matched to a gene: 8. CDR3 nucleotide sequence: TGCGCCAGCAGTGAACTCCCGGGGGGGCGAACAGATACGCAGTATTTT. It yields the protein CASSELPGGRTDTQYF.

The chain couples TRBV5-1 to TRBJ2-3; D tentatively fits TRBD1 or TRBD2 (5 bases each). Germline loops: CDR1 SGHRS, CDR2 YFSETQ. This CDR3 comprises 15 residues. V lost 4 bases to trimming and J lost 0 bases, with 12 bases between them. The CDR3 bases are TGCGCCAGCAGCGGGGACGGTACTAGCACAGATACGCAGTATTTT. Protein: CASSGDGTSTDTQYF.

The rearrangement joins TRBV6-6 to TRBJ1-2; 10 bases match TRBD1. The CDR3 sequence is 14 residues long. The germline V gene has CDR1 MNHNY and CDR2 SVGAGI (reference sequence). V gave up 6 bases and J gave up 2 bases; unmatched junction bases: 3. Written as DNA, the CDR3 is TGTGCCAGCAGACGACAGGGGGCCAACTATGGCTACACCTTC. The encoded protein is CASRRQGANYGYTF.

The chain recombines TRBV30 with TRBJ2-7; tentative D call: TRBD1 (6 bases). Germline CDR1 is GTSNPN and CDR2 is SVGIG (reference sequence). CDR3 length: 12 residues. Between the trimmed V and J ends, which lost 5 bases and 6 bases, there was a span of 14 bases. The CDR3 sequence: CAWGPRGGEQYF. Here the CDR3 DNA reads TGTGCCTGGGGCCCACGAGGGGGCGAGCAGTACTTC.

This chain connects TRBV7-2 to TRBJ1-6; D might be TRBD1 (5 bases). The CDR3 is 14 amino acids. Trimming removed 8 bases from V and 7 bases from J, with 15 bases in between. Germline-derived CDR1 and CDR2 are SGHTA and FQGNSA. The CDR3 DNA follows: TGTGCCAGCGGGGCCGGGACGGCGAATTCACCCCTCCACTTT. Amino acids: CASGAGTANSPLHF.